The source of this T cell receptor beta chain is a study of regulatory T cells in long-lasting Graves disease. This clonotype was detected ten times or more. Construction of TCR beta libraries relied on iRepertoire HTBI primers and on Arm-PCR targeting CDR3 regions. A single record per CDR3 protein comes from TCRdb applying MiXCR to the multiplex PCR reads. The sample consists of about 440,000 distinct CDR3 sequences, under 15% of them appearing once. The time point is: newly diagnosed GD, antithyroid drugs for less than 3 months. PBMCs were the source of the RNA used for TCR sequencing. The sample was also linked to a second study, of T cells in Graves' hyperthyroidism and ophthalmopathy.

The source was peripheral blood mononuclear cells (PBMCs), collected at new diagnosis, from a patient treated with antithyroid drugs. The source is a woman in her twenties or thirties with Graves disease.

CDR3 residues: CSARRLSGASTDTQYF. CDR3 DNA sequence: TGCAGTGCTAGAAGACTAAGCGGCGCTAGCACAGATACGCAGTATTTT. The chain recombines TRBV20-1 with TRBJ2-3, with D perhaps matching TRBD2 (5 bases). Germline CDR1 reads DFQATT; CDR2 reads SNEGSKA (reference sequence). V lost 2 bases to trimming and J lost 0 bases, with 15 bases between them. CDR3 length: 16 amino acids.